The present TCR beta chain was sequenced within a study of blood T cell repertoires in COVID-19. The data were produced by immunoSEQ multiplex PCR, yet TCRdb's version contains in-frame clones alone and is incomplete. The table has under 250,000 clones, 65% to 85% seen once. Germline-derived CDR1 and CDR2 are MNHEY and SVGAGI. The V gene lost 4 bases and the J gene lost 0 bases, with 10 bases spanning the gap. The CDR3 is 14 residues long. The chain has TRBV6-5 and TRBJ2-7; perhaps TRBD1 as D (5 bases). The sequenced sample was peripheral blood. The receptor was isolated from a man over 45 with active or convalescent COVID-19. The CDR3 region has the DNA TGTGCCAGCAGTTCCCGGACATACTCCTACGAGCAGTACTTC. As protein: CASSSRTYSYEQYF.